This T cell receptor (beta chain) originates from a study of T cell repertoires in cytomegalovirus infection. Germline trimming cut 4 bases from V and 1 base from J; bases unmatched to any gene: 1. The CDR3 has 16 amino acids. The germline gives CDR1 SGHTA, CDR2 FQGNSA. Study findings and constraints: There were HLA-C-restricted CMV-specific TCR beta clonotypes dominating the ex vivo response. Based on cumulative public TCR beta family frequency, carriers of CMV plus the relevant HLA were identified.

This clonotype was seen ten or more times. The antigen remains unidentified. TCRdb ran MiXCR on the reads and lists one entry per CDR3 protein. The sample shows roughly 500,000 distinct CDR3 sequences, around a third of them seen only once. The chain employs TRBV7-2 and TRBJ2-3, with 14 bases lining up with TRBD2. Sequenced material: cultured PBMCs, taken from culture after CMV antigen stimulation. The receptor comes from a human donor in good health (CMV status not recorded). Some clones in this sample may be carry-over from other donors' samples. DNA of the CDR3: TGTGCCAGCAGCTCGGGACTAGCGGGAGGCACAGATACGCAGTATTTT. As protein: CASSSGLAGGTDTQYF.